This TCR beta chain was identified during a study of T cells in Graves' hyperthyroidism and ophthalmopathy. TCR beta CDR3 regions were amplified from RNA transcripts. In the first-round RT-PCR of the TCR CDR3, the HTBI primer set was used. TCRdb reprocessed the multiplex PCR reads via MiXCR and lists one record per CDR3 protein. The sample holds roughly 800,000 distinct CDR3 sequences, over 35% seen once. CDR3 length: 13 amino acids. V dropped 6 bases and J dropped 4; count of bases not matched to a gene: 5. The chain couples TRBV12-3 or TRBV12-4 to TRBJ2-5; 7 bases align to TRBD1. The sequenced sample was blood. This TCR was sampled from a man younger than 35 with Graves' hyperthyroidism. The CDR3 spells CASSPGTVETQYF. The CDR3 nucleotides are TGTGCCAGCAGCCCCGGGACAGTAGAGACCCAGTACTTC.